Listed here are 6 T cell receptor beta chains from one sample, sequenced in a study of neoadjuvant anti-PD-1 for oral cavity cancer (dated by TCRdb to the early 2020s). Interpreted using the paper, the time point label stands for: before neoadjuvant nivolumab. The library was built by means of the immunoSEQ multiplex PCR assay. This is the immuneACCESS table as TCRdb keeps it, with only in-frame sequences that have V and J called. A part of the clones is gone; compared with another copy, unresolved V genes explain less than half, and the rest is unexplained. The sample profile shows about 14,000 clones; roughly three fifths of them were found once. 2% to 3% of the sample goes to the ten largest clones. Sequenced here: PBMCs, sampled before nivolumab (anti-PD-1) treatment. These receptors came from a person between 40 and 85 years old with oral cavity squamous cell carcinoma.

In this sample, this clone turned up a few times. The rearrangement joins TRBV15 to TRBJ2-1; 9 nucleotides align to TRBD1. Germline loops: CDR1 LNHNV, CDR2 YYDKDF (reference sequence). The CDR3 loop spans 16 amino acids. V gave up 5 bases and J gave up 5 bases; unmatched junction bases: 10. The CDR3 DNA follows: TGTGCCACCAGCCGCCGGACAGGGGCTCGGGACAATGAGCAGTTCTTC. Translated: CATSRRTGARDNEQFF.

This chain links TRBV4-1 with TRBJ2-1; D remains ambiguous. The CDR3 extends over 17 amino acids. Per germline, CDR1 MGHRA and CDR2 YSYEKL. Trimming removed 1 base at V and 1 base at J, with 14 bases between. CDR3 loop: CASSQGLRTPSYNEQFF. The CDR3 nucleotides read TGCGCCAGCAGCCAAGGTCTCCGAACTCCATCCTACAATGAGCAGTTCTTC.

The rearrangement uses TRBV5-1 and TRBJ2-7; D not resolved. Trimming shortened V by 0 bases and J by 6 bases, and 16 bases separated the two germline ends. Germline assignment: CDR1 SGHRS and CDR2 YFSETQ. This CDR3 comprises 15 residues. DNA of the CDR3: TGCGCCAGCAGCTTGGAGGGATTAGATGAGAGCGAGCAGTACTTC. It encodes CASSLEGLDESEQYF.

The CDR3 nucleotides are TGTGCCAGCAGTGAACGGGAGACCCAGTACTTC. Its protein is CASSERETQYF. This rearrangement joins TRBV2 to TRBJ2-5; D call uncertain. Trimming pared 2 bases from V and 5 bases from J, leaving 3 bases between. Germline values: CDR1 SNHLY, CDR2 FYNNEI. The CDR3 length is 11 residues.

The rearrangement links TRBV30 to TRBJ2-5; no clear D. This CDR3 is 11 amino acids long. Per the germline V gene, CDR1 is GTSNPN and CDR2 is SVGIG (reference sequence). V was pared by 2 bases and J by 3 bases, with 4 bases between. CDR3 in DNA: TGTGCCTGGAGTCCCAAAGAGACCCAGTACTTC. It codes for CAWSPKETQYF. Based on the CDR3 plus reference TRBV30 and TRBJ2-5, the full variable domain is SQTIHQWPATLVQPVGSPLSLECTVEGTSNPNLYWYRQAAGRGLQLLFYSVGIGQISSEVPQNLSASRPQDRQFILSSKKLLLSDSGFYLCAWSPKETQYFGPGTRLLVL.

This chain links TRBV11-2 with TRBJ2-4, with 8 nucleotides matching TRBD2. The length of the CDR3 is 17 residues. The germline V gene has CDR1 SGHAT and CDR2 FQNNGV. V lost 1 base to trimming and J lost 0 bases; unmatched junction nucleotides: 5. The CDR3 coding sequence is TGTGCCAGCAGCTTAGTCGACGGGGGGGTAGCCAAAAACATTCAGTACTTC. Translating it yields CASSLVDGGVAKNIQYF. Supplemented by reference TRBV11-2 and TRBJ2-4, the full variable domain reads EAGVAQSPRYKIIEKRQSVAFWCNPISGHATLYWYQQILGQGPKLLIQFQNNGVVDDSQLPKDRFSAERLKGVDSTLKIQPAKLEDSAVYLCASSLVDGGVAKNIQYFGAGTRLSVL.